A selection of T cell receptor beta chains follows, all from one sample in a study of cytomegalovirus exposure and HLA in healthy donors. Generated by immunoSEQ multiplex PCR, the TCRdb table keeps only in-frame clones and is missing some. The sample includes approximately 140,000 clones, under 70% seen only once; the top ten take around 6.3%. Material: PBMCs. Receptors originate from an older woman in good health and CMV-seronegative. CDR3s include the opening cysteine and the closing phenylalanine or tryptophan. Fields, in order: clone size, J gene, D gene, V gene, CDR3 DNA, CDR3 protein. The D gene is left open where the match is weak. Only some rows state a clone size, as once, few, many or a class for expanded clones.

size: -
J: TRBJ1-3
D: TRBD1
V: TRBV7-9
DNA: TGTGCCAGCAGCTTATCGACAGGGGCTGGAAACACCATATATTTT
CDR3: CASSLSTGAGNTIYF

size: few
J: TRBJ2-3
D: TRBD1
V: TRBV27
DNA: TGTGCCAGCAGTCGGACAGGGTGGGGAGATACGCAGTATTTT
CDR3: CASSRTGWGDTQYF

size: -
J: TRBJ2-2
D: TRBD2
V: TRBV5-1
DNA: TGCGCCAGCAGCTTCCCCGGCGGGGGGGCCGGGGAGCTGTTTTTT
CDR3: CASSFPGGGAGELFF

size: few
J: TRBJ2-1
D: TRBD2
V: TRBV7-2
DNA: TGTGCCAGCAGCTTAGCGGAAGTAGCGGGGGGGTACAATGAGCAGTTCTTC
CDR3: CASSLAEVAGGYNEQFF

size: -
J: TRBJ1-2
D: -
V: TRBV7-2
DNA: TGTGCCAGCAGCTTCGGGGGAAACTATGGCTACACCTTC
CDR3: CASSFGGNYGYTF

size: few
J: TRBJ1-1
D: -
V: TRBV5-1
DNA: TGCGCCAGCAGCTTGCTCGGACAGATGAACACTGAAGCTTTCTTT
CDR3: CASSLLGQMNTEAFF

size: -
J: TRBJ2-7
D: -
V: TRBV4-3
DNA: TGCGCCAGCAGCCCGGCAAGGGGCTCCTACGAGCAGTACTTC
CDR3: CASSPARGSYEQYF

size: -
J: TRBJ2-1
D: -
V: TRBV4-3
DNA: TGCGCCAGCAGCCAAGGGACTACCTACAATGAGCAGTTCTTC
CDR3: CASSQGTTYNEQFF

size: -
J: TRBJ2-7
D: TRBD2
V: TRBV13
DNA: TGTGCCAGCAGCCCAGGACTAGCGGGAGCCTACGAGCAGTACTTC
CDR3: CASSPGLAGAYEQYF

size: -
J: TRBJ1-1
D: TRBD1
V: TRBV15
DNA: TGTGCCACCAGCAGAGTTGGACAGGTTGCCACTGAAGCTTTCTTT
CDR3: CATSRVGQVATEAFF

size: -
J: TRBJ2-6
D: TRBD1
V: TRBV2
DNA: TGTGCAACAACGGACAGGGGGCTCGGGGGGGCCAACGTCCTGACTTTC
CDR3: CATTDRGLGGANVLTF

size: few
J: TRBJ1-4
D: -
V: TRBV4-1
DNA: TGCGCCAGCAGCCAAGATGTGACAAGCTGGAATGAAAAACTGTTTTTT
CDR3: CASSQDVTSWNEKLFF

size: -
J: TRBJ2-5
D: TRBD2
V: TRBV7-6
DNA: TGTGCCAGCAGCTTACAGCTAGCGGGGAAGGAGACCCAGTACTTC
CDR3: CASSLQLAGKETQYF

size: few
J: TRBJ2-3
D: -
V: TRBV6-5
DNA: TGTGCCAGCAGTTACTCTCGGGGACAAGCACAGATTACGCAGTATTTT
CDR3: CASSYSRGQAQITQYF

size: -
J: TRBJ2-2
D: -
V: TRBV7-2
DNA: TGTGCCAGCAGTGACGGGATCGGGGAGCTGTTTTTT
CDR3: CASSDGIGELFF

size: once
J: TRBJ2-2
D: TRBD2
V: TRBV4-3
DNA: TGCGCCAGCAGCCAAGACCTAGCGGGGAACACCGGGGAGCTGTTTTTT
CDR3: CASSQDLAGNTGELFF

size: -
J: TRBJ2-2
D: TRBD1
V: TRBV5-8
DNA: TGTGCCAGCACCGAAGGGCAGGGGGCTTTCGCCGGGGAGCTGTTTTTT
CDR3: CASTEGQGAFAGELFF

size: few
J: TRBJ2-5
D: TRBD1
V: TRBV5-1
DNA: TGCGCCAGCAGCCCGGGACAGGGGAGGGACCAGTACTTC
CDR3: CASSPGQGRDQYF

size: -
J: TRBJ1-2
D: TRBD1
V: TRBV29-1
DNA: TGCAGCTCCACAGGGGCAAACTATGGCTACACCTTC
CDR3: CSSTGANYGYTF

size: few
J: TRBJ2-1
D: TRBD2
V: TRBV7-9
DNA: TGTGCCAGCAGCTTTAGCGGGGGGGCCTCCTACAATGAGCAGTTCTTC
CDR3: CASSFSGGASYNEQFF

size: few
J: TRBJ1-1
D: -
V: TRBV5-6
DNA: TGTGCCAGCAGAAGCCGTCTGATGAACACTGAAGCTTTCTTT
CDR3: CASRSRLMNTEAFF

size: few
J: TRBJ1-2
D: TRBD1
V: TRBV2
DNA: TGTGCCAGCAGGGCCGGGACAGGTGCTATTATCTATGGCTACACCTTC
CDR3: CASRAGTGAIIYGYTF

size: few
J: TRBJ1-1
D: -
V: TRBV19
DNA: TGTGCCAGTATATCAGGTAACACTGAAGCTTTCTTT
CDR3: CASISGNTEAFF

size: once
J: TRBJ1-1
D: -
V: TRBV6-5
DNA: TGTGCCAGCAGTCGGGCGGGGCCCATGAACACTGAAGCTTTCTTT
CDR3: CASSRAGPMNTEAFF

size: -
J: TRBJ2-7
D: -
V: TRBV7-2
DNA: TGTGCCAGCAGCTTAGCGCGGGCAGGCTACACCTACGAGCAGTACTTC
CDR3: CASSLARAGYTYEQYF

size: -
J: TRBJ1-1
D: -
V: TRBV27
DNA: TGTGCCAGCACTCAGGGGTTTGTCACTGAAGCTTTCTTT
CDR3: CASTQGFVTEAFF

size: -
J: TRBJ1-1
D: -
V: TRBV5-4
DNA: TGTGCCAGCAGCTTAGGCAGCGCAATCGTGAACACTGAAGCTTTCTTT
CDR3: CASSLGSAIVNTEAFF

size: few
J: TRBJ2-1
D: TRBD2
V: TRBV18
DNA: TGTGCCAGCTCCCGTCGTGAGAGCGGGAGCCGGCATGAGCAGTTCTTC
CDR3: CASSRRESGSRHEQFF

size: -
J: TRBJ2-1
D: TRBD2
V: TRBV19
DNA: TGTGCCAGTAACTCCGGGACTAGCGGGGGGTGGGACAATGAGCAGTTCTTC
CDR3: CASNSGTSGGWDNEQFF

size: -
J: TRBJ2-7
D: -
V: TRBV7-9
DNA: TGTGCCAGCAGCTTAATCGGGGACGAGCAGTACTTC
CDR3: CASSLIGDEQYF

size: -
J: TRBJ2-2
D: -
V: TRBV19
DNA: TGTGCCAGTGGCAGGGGTACCGGGGAGCTGTTTTTT
CDR3: CASGRGTGELFF

size: -
J: TRBJ1-2
D: -
V: TRBV5-4
DNA: TGTGCCAGCAGCTTGGTGGGGGCGAGTGGCTACACCTTC
CDR3: CASSLVGASGYTF

size: -
J: TRBJ2-3
D: -
V: TRBV9
DNA: TGTGCCAGCAGCGTAGTAGGCGGGGCTGGAGATACGCAGTATTTT
CDR3: CASSVVGGAGDTQYF

size: few
J: TRBJ2-1
D: -
V: TRBV9
DNA: TGTGCCAGCAGCGTAGAGCCTCGAGTTAGCTCCTACAATGAGCAGTTCTTC
CDR3: CASSVEPRVSSYNEQFF

size: -
J: TRBJ2-1
D: TRBD1
V: TRBV6-5
DNA: TGTGCCAGCAGGGGACAGGGCCGAGTCGATGAGCAGTTCTTC
CDR3: CASRGQGRVDEQFF

size: -
J: TRBJ1-1
D: -
V: TRBV5-1
DNA: TGCGCCAGCAGCTGGGGTTATCGGGGGGCGAACACTGAAGCTTTCTTT
CDR3: CASSWGYRGANTEAFF

size: -
J: TRBJ2-2
D: TRBD1
V: TRBV5-8
DNA: TGTGCCAGCAGCTTGGGGACAGGGTGGAACACCGGGGAGCTGTTTTTT
CDR3: CASSLGTGWNTGELFF

size: -
J: TRBJ2-2
D: TRBD2
V: TRBV5-4
DNA: TGTGCCAGCAGCCCCTCTAGCGGGGGCACCGGGGAGCTGTTTTTT
CDR3: CASSPSSGGTGELFF

size: -
J: TRBJ2-5
D: TRBD2
V: TRBV9
DNA: TGTGCCAGCAGCGTAGATAGCGGGGAGGAGACCCAGTACTTC
CDR3: CASSVDSGEETQYF

size: -
J: TRBJ2-5
D: -
V: TRBV7-8
DNA: TGTGCCAGCAGCCCTCTGGTCCAGGCGTACCAAGAGACCCAGTACTTC
CDR3: CASSPLVQAYQETQYF

size: few
J: TRBJ1-2
D: TRBD1
V: TRBV5-1
DNA: TGCGCCAGCAGTCTGGACAGGCCCGGTGGCTACACCTTC
CDR3: CASSLDRPGGYTF

size: -
J: TRBJ2-3
D: TRBD2
V: TRBV5-1
DNA: TGCGCCAGCAGCGTGGGACTAGCGTGGAGCACAGATACGCAGTATTTT
CDR3: CASSVGLAWSTDTQYF

size: -
J: TRBJ1-6
D: TRBD1
V: TRBV6-5
DNA: TGTGCCAGCAGGACAGGGAATTCACCCCTCCACTTT
CDR3: CASRTGNSPLHF

size: few
J: TRBJ2-1
D: -
V: TRBV4-3
DNA: TGCGCCAGCAGCCAAGATATCGGGGATAGCTCCTACAATGAGCAGTTCTTC
CDR3: CASSQDIGDSSYNEQFF

size: few
J: TRBJ2-7
D: -
V: TRBV6-5
DNA: TGTGCCAGCAGCCCCTGGGCAGTCTCCTACGAGCAGTACTTC
CDR3: CASSPWAVSYEQYF

size: -
J: TRBJ2-3
D: -
V: TRBV5-1
DNA: TGCGCCAGCAGCCCTGGGCGCTGGGGCCCCACAGATACGCAGTATTTT
CDR3: CASSPGRWGPTDTQYF

size: -
J: TRBJ2-2
D: TRBD2
V: TRBV28
DNA: TGTGCCAGCAGGCTAGCGGGAGTCGGGGAGCTGTTTTTT
CDR3: CASRLAGVGELFF

size: -
J: TRBJ2-3
D: -
V: TRBV6-1
DNA: TGTGCCAGCAGTGAAGCGCTTCGTGCCCAGGGGTATTTT
CDR3: CASSEALRAQGYF

size: -
J: TRBJ2-5
D: TRBD2
V: TRBV7-8
DNA: TGTGCCAGCAGCCCCAGGACTAGCGGGGGTGTAGAGACCCAGTACTTC
CDR3: CASSPRTSGGVETQYF

size: -
J: TRBJ1-4
D: TRBD1
V: TRBV27
DNA: TGTGCCAGCAGTCCCCTCAGGGGGAATCATGAAAAACTGTTTTTT
CDR3: CASSPLRGNHEKLFF

size: -
J: TRBJ2-7
D: -
V: TRBV7-2
DNA: TGTGCCAGCAGCTTAGCTGGGGGGGCGAGCTCCTACGAGCAGTACTTC
CDR3: CASSLAGGASSYEQYF

size: -
J: TRBJ2-5
D: -
V: TRBV7-9
DNA: TGTGCCAGCAGCCGCGACACAAAAAAAGAGACCCAGTACTTC
CDR3: CASSRDTKKETQYF

size: -
J: TRBJ2-3
D: TRBD2
V: TRBV7-9
DNA: TGTGCCAGCAGCGGGGAGGGGAATTCAGATACGCAGTATTTT
CDR3: CASSGEGNSDTQYF